The 10 T cell receptor beta chains presented below share a single source sample, sequenced in a study of T cells in Graves' hyperthyroidism and ophthalmopathy. Amplified TCR beta CDR3 regions came from RNA transcripts. First-round RT-PCR with HTBI primers amplified the TCR CDR3 region. From the multiplex PCR reads, TCRdb called clonotypes with MiXCR, one entry per CDR3 protein. Of approximately 690,000 distinct CDR3 sequences in the sample, approximately 14% were seen once. The sample comprised blood. The receptors stem from a woman between 45 and 65 years old with Graves' ophthalmopathy.

This clonotype was observed many times. This chain links TRBV30 with TRBJ2-2; the D gene is possibly TRBD1 (5 bases). CDR3 size: 13 residues. The V gene's germline CDR1 is GTSNPN and CDR2 SVGIG (reference sequence). Trimming pared 1 base from V and 8 bases from J, leaving 11 bases between. The CDR3: CAWSDRNRGELFF. Written as DNA, the CDR3 is TGTGCCTGGAGTGACAGGAATCGGGGGGAGCTGTTTTTT.

The V gene is TRBV6-2 or TRBV6-3, the J gene TRBJ2-4, with D hard to call. CDR3 length: 16 residues. Germline lookup yields CDR1 MNHEY and CDR2 SVGEGT. Trimming took 4 bases from V and 8 from J, leaving 21 bases between them. The DNA for the CDR3 is TGTGCCAGCAGTTTTTCGGTCGGGTTTATTTTAGACATTCAGTACTTC. It is translated as CASSFSVGFILDIQYF.

The chain carries TRBV4-3 and TRBJ1-5; D not resolved. Germline CDR1 LGHNA, CDR2 YSLEER. CDR3 length: 17 amino acids. V was trimmed by 1 base and J by 4 bases, leaving 17 bases between them. CDR3 protein: CASSQGLVTRINQPQHF. The DNA of the CDR3 is TGCGCCAGCAGCCAAGGATTGGTGACAAGGATTAATCAGCCCCAGCATTTT.

This clonotype was picked up many times. The chain has TRBV28 and TRBJ1-1; possible D gene TRBD1, 5 bases. Trimming removed 2 bases from V and 0 bases from J, with 13 bases in between. CDR1 and CDR2 (germline): MDHEN, SYDVKM. CDR3 length: 16 amino acids. The CDR3 here is CASSLLGEGLNTEAFF. The DNA for the CDR3 is TGTGCCAGCAGTTTACTAGGGGAGGGGTTGAACACTGAAGCTTTCTTT.

This clonotype occurred many times. This chain connects TRBV27 to TRBJ2-3; 12 nucleotides agree with TRBD2. The V and J ends lost 6 bases and 4 bases, in that order; junction bases with no gene match: 8. Germline CDR1 and CDR2: MNHEY and SMNVEV (reference sequence). The CDR3 has 16 residues. CDR3 bases: TGTGCCAGCAGAAGCGCTAGCGGGAGGGCCCCAGATACGCAGTATTTT. Translating it yields CASRSASGRAPDTQYF.

This clonotype has a count of ten or more. The chain links TRBV11-2 to TRBJ2-1; possible D gene TRBD1, 5 bases. The V end was cut by 5 bases, the J end by 5 bases, with 10 bases between. The CDR3 covers 13 residues. Germline CDR1 SGHAT, CDR2 FQNNGV. The CDR3 region is CASSTDRNNEQFF. CDR3 DNA sequence: TGTGCCAGCAGCACCGACAGAAACAATGAGCAGTTCTTC.

This clonotype showed up many times. The CDR3 DNA reads TGCAGCGTTGAAGGGGGCGGCAGGGACGGCTATGGCTACACCTTC. Protein: CSVEGGGRDGYGYTF. V usage is TRBV29-1 and J usage is TRBJ1-2; D is perhaps TRBD1 (5 bases). The CDR3 is 15 amino acids. Trimming removed 1 base from V and 4 bases from J, with 16 bases in between. Per the germline V gene, CDR1 is SQVTM and CDR2 is ANQGSEA.

The CDR3 nucleotides read TGCAGCGTTGAGGTCTTTAGCGGGAACGAGCAGTACTTC. Residues: CSVEVFSGNEQYF. The rearrangement links TRBV29-1 to TRBJ2-7, with 8 bases aligning to TRBD2. Per germline, CDR1 SQVTM and CDR2 ANQGSEA. The ends lost 3 bases at V and 5 bases at J; junction bases unmatched: 6. The CDR3 is 13 residues long.

Turning to this clonotype: A clone one base away is much larger, so this may be a read error. V is TRBV9 and J is TRBJ2-2; 10 bases map to TRBD1. There are 17 residues in the CDR3. CDR1 SGDLS and CDR2 YYNGEE come from the germline V gene. In DNA, the CDR3 is TGTGCCCGCAGCATAACGACAGGGGGCCGGAACACCGGGGAGCTGTTTTTT. Translating gives CARSITTGGRNTGELFF.

In this sample, this clonotype turned up many times. J is TRBJ2-3 and V is TRBV20-1, with D uncertain. Trimming stripped 6 bases from V and 0 bases from J, with 16 bases between. CDR3 length equals 15 residues. CDR1 and CDR2 (germline): DFQATT, SNEGSKA (reference sequence). The CDR3 reads CSAAPGSWSTDTQYF. CDR3 nucleotide sequence: TGCAGTGCCGCCCCCGGGTCGTGGAGCACAGATACGCAGTATTTT.